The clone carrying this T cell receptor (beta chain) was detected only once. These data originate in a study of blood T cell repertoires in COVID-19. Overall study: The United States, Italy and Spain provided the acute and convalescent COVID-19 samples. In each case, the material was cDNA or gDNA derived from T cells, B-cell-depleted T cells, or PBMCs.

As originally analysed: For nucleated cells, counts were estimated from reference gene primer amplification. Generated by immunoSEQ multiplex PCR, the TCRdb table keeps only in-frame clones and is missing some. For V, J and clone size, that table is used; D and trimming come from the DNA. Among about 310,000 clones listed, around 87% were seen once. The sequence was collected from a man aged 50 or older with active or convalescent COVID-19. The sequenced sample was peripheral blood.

CDR3 amino acids: CASSPSRGGYEQYF. CDR3 nucleotides: TGTGCCAGCTCACCATCGCGGGGGGGCTACGAGCAGTACTTC. V and J are TRBV18 and TRBJ2-7, with 9 bases aligning to TRBD2. The CDR3 consists of 14 residues. The V and J ends lost 2 bases and 3 bases, in that order; junction bases with no gene match: 2. CDR1 and CDR2 (germline): KGHSH, LQKENI.